The next 28 T cell receptor beta chains were all read from a single sample in a study of low-dose radiotherapy and immunotherapy resistance in tumors. Time point reported: before trial treatment. Alpha and beta chains were covered, as first-strand cDNA relied on TRAV- and TRBV-specific primers. TCRs were put through approximately 21 PCR cycles of amplification with Phusion. A constant-region primer and the V-primer adapter served as the primer pair. TCRdb reanalysed the reads using MiXCR and keeps one entry per CDR3 protein. The sample includes tens of thousands of distinct CDR3 sequences, approximately 26% seen only once; the top ten take less than 8%. The material was PBMCs, obtained before treatment. The source of these receptors is a male donor with rectosigmoid adenocarcinoma.

This clonotype was counted many times. The chain couples TRBV30 to TRBJ1-1; no firm D call. CDR1 and CDR2 from the germline V gene are GTSNPN and SVGIG (reference sequence). The V gene lost 3 bases and the J gene lost 4 bases, with 9 bases spanning the gap. CDR3 size: 12 residues. This chain's CDR3 is CAWRGRTTEAFF. For the CDR3, the DNA is TGTGCCTGGAGGGGGAGAACCACTGAAGCTTTCTTT. Using reference TRBV30 and TRBJ1-1 for the parts outside the CDR3, the full variable domain is SQTIHQWPATLVQPVGSPLSLECTVEGTSNPNLYWYRQAAGRGLQLLFYSVGIGQISSEVPQNLSASRPQDRQFILSSKKLLLSDSGFYLCAWRGRTTEAFFGQGTRLTVV.

A word on this clonotype: A far larger clone is only one base removed, so a read error is likely. The gene calls are TRBV6-1 and TRBJ1-4; 8 bases match TRBD1. The germline CDR1 and CDR2 sequences are MNHNS and SASEGT. The CDR3 is 14 amino acids. V lost 5 bases and J lost 6; bases outside the gene matches: 5. CDR3 in amino acids: CASSQGQADEKLFF. CDR3 in DNA: TGTGCCAGCAGTCAGGGACAGGCTGATGAAAAACTGTTTTTT.

This clonotype has ten or more counts. The chain employs TRBV7-6 and TRBJ2-2; maybe TRBD1 (6 bases). The germline V gene encodes CDR1 SGHVS and CDR2 FNYEAQ. The CDR3 is 15 amino acids. The V and J ends lost 5 bases and 4 bases respectively, with 14 bases between them. CDR3 sequence (DNA): TGTGCCAGCAGCCACGGGACATCATCCACCGGGGAGCTGTTTTTT. Translated, it gives CASSHGTSSTGELFF.

As concerns this clonotype: A far larger clone is off by one base, so a read error is likely. The V gene is TRBV6-6, the J gene TRBJ2-7; no firm D call. Trimming removed 0 bases at V and 7 bases at J, with 13 bases between. Germline V gives CDR1 MNHNY, CDR2 SVGAGI (reference sequence). This CDR3 has 14 amino acids. This chain's CDR3 is CASSYSTVYNEQYF. CDR3 nucleotides: TGTGCCAGCAGTTACTCGACGGTATACAATGAGCAGTACTTC.

This clonotype was counted at least ten times. The chain combines TRBV4-1 with TRBJ2-7; TRBD2 agrees at 7 bases. The V and J ends lost 0 bases and 0 bases, in that order; junction bases with no gene match: 2. This CDR3 spans 15 amino acids. CDR1 MGHRA and CDR2 YSYEKL come from the germline V gene. CDR3 sequence reads: CASSQDRGGSYEQYF. DNA for the CDR3: TGCGCCAGCAGCCAAGATCGCGGGGGCTCCTACGAGCAGTACTTC.

The chain has TRBV21-1 and TRBJ2-7. TRBV21-1 is reported as a pseudogene. The CDR3 sequence is 14 residues long. CDR3 region: CASSKRTDAYEQYF. The CDR3, as DNA: TGTGCCAGCAGCAAAAGAACGGACGCCTACGAGCAGTACTTC.

This clonotype was seen ten or more times. The rearrangement links TRBV20-1 to TRBJ2-3; D gene ambiguous. Germline V CDR1 and CDR2: DFQATT, SNEGSKA (reference sequence). V lost 2 bases to trimming and J lost 3 bases, with 12 bases between them. This CDR3 is 14 amino acids long. The chain's CDR3 is CSARHTTRTDTQYF. The CDR3 DNA follows: TGCAGTGCTAGACATACCACCCGAACAGATACGCAGTATTTT.

The J gene is TRBJ2-5, the V gene TRBV5-4; 10 nucleotides line up with TRBD2. CDR1 and CDR2 from the germline V gene are SGHNT and YYREEE (reference sequence). The V segment lost 0 bases and the J segment 5 bases; nucleotides outside the gene matches: 7. The CDR3 runs to 16 residues. The CDR3 sequence is CASSLGSGGARETQYF. The CDR3 DNA follows: TGTGCCAGCAGCTTGGGCAGCGGGGGGGCTCGGGAGACCCAGTACTTC.

This chain's CDR3 is CASSVGAQETQYF. For the CDR3, the DNA is TGTGCCAGCAGCGTCGGGGCTCAAGAGACCCAGTACTTC. This rearrangement joins TRBV7-3 to TRBJ2-5, with D tentatively TRBD1 or TRBD2 (5 bases each). The V end was cut by 5 bases, the J end by 2 bases, with 9 bases between. Germline CDR1 and CDR2: SGHTA and FQGTGA. This CDR3 has 13 amino acids.

Ten or more counts support this clonotype. In nucleotides, the CDR3 is TGTGCCAGCAGCGGGACAGCCTACGAGCAGTACTTC. Its protein is CASSGTAYEQYF. J is TRBJ2-7 and V is TRBV7-9; 7 positions agree with TRBD1. This CDR3 has 12 amino acids. CDR1 is SEHNR, CDR2 FQNEAQ, per germline (reference sequence). V dropped 5 bases and J dropped 2; count of bases not matched to a gene: 0.

The table lists this clonotype with many counts. This chain uses TRBV7-6 with TRBJ2-7; maybe TRBD1 (5 bases). The germline gives CDR1 SGHVS, CDR2 FNYEAQ. The CDR3 loop spans 11 amino acids. V lost 5 bases to trimming and J lost 6 bases, with 8 bases between them. CDR3 sequence: CASSDSREQYF. DNA for the CDR3: TGTGCCAGCAGCGACAGTCGCGAGCAGTACTTC.

In its sample, this clonotype was seen many times. This chain connects TRBV6-2 or TRBV6-3 to TRBJ1-2; TRBD1 is a possible D gene (6 bases). V dropped 5 bases and J dropped 9 bases, with 22 bases sitting between them. The CDR3 has 15 amino acids. Germline-derived CDR1 and CDR2 are MNHEY and SVGEGT. The CDR3 spells CASSHLQGSLLSYTF. Here the CDR3 DNA reads TGTGCCAGCAGTCACCTACAGGGCTCTCTCCTAAGCTACACCTTC.

This clonotype was detected only once. The chain is built from TRBV27 and TRBJ2-5, with a weak D call TRBD2 (6 bases). V was shortened by 5 bases and J by 7 bases, with 17 bases between the two germline ends. CDR1 and CDR2 (germline): MNHEY, SMNVEV (reference sequence). The CDR3 runs 14 residues. Here the CDR3 reads CASSAPRGKLTQYF. CDR3 DNA sequence: TGTGCCAGCAGTGCACCACGGGGGAAACTGACCCAGTACTTC.

In this sample, this clonotype turned up many times. V usage is TRBV5-1 and J usage is TRBJ2-1; 9 positions match TRBD1. CDR1 is SGHRS, CDR2 YFSETQ, per germline. V was clipped by 2 bases and J by 5 bases; unmatched bases: 2. This CDR3 is 14 amino acids long. DNA of the CDR3: TGCGCCAGCAGCTTAAGACAGGGGGACAATGAGCAGTTCTTC. Protein: CASSLRQGDNEQFF.

This clonotype was seen at least ten times. The chain recombines TRBV15 with TRBJ2-7, with D tentatively TRBD1 or TRBD2 (5 bases each). Germline V gene lookup returns CDR1 LNHNV and CDR2 YYDKDF (reference sequence). V shed 1 base and J shed 3 bases, with 10 bases lying between them. The CDR3 extends over 14 amino acids. The CDR3 sequence: CATSRGGDGYEQYF. CDR3 in DNA: TGTGCCACCAGCAGAGGAGGGGACGGCTACGAGCAGTACTTC.

This clonotype was recorded at least ten times. The gene calls are TRBV19 and TRBJ1-6; TRBD1 aligns across 11 bases. The CDR3 loop spans 15 amino acids. Trimming cost V 4 bases and J 7 bases; bases outside gene matches: 3. Germline assignment: CDR1 LNHDA and CDR2 SQIVND (reference sequence). CDR3 in DNA: TGTGCCAGTAGTAACCGGGACAGGGGGAATTCACCCCTCCACTTT. Residues: CASSNRDRGNSPLHF.

This chain uses TRBV23-1 with TRBJ2-7; 8 bases align to TRBD1. TRBV23-1 is known as an ORF, though its function is uncertain. This CDR3 has 15 residues. V was clipped by 2 bases and J by 7 bases; unmatched bases: 10. The CDR3, as DNA: TGCGCCAGCAGTCAACCGGGACAGGCTACGCGGGAGCAGTACTTC. It encodes CASSQPGQATREQYF.

This clonotype has at least ten counts. This chain uses TRBV5-1 with TRBJ2-7; 9 bases match TRBD1. This CDR3 comprises 14 residues. The germline gives CDR1 SGHRS, CDR2 YFSETQ. Trimming at V came to 4 bases and at J to 6 bases, leaving 8 bases not matched to a gene. The CDR3 sequence is CASSLDRGDLEQYF. CDR3 DNA: TGCGCCAGCAGCCTCGACAGGGGGGACCTCGAGCAGTACTTC.

This chain links TRBV5-6 with TRBJ2-1, with 10 bases fitting TRBD2. V gave up 7 bases and J gave up 4 bases; unmatched junction bases: 8. Per germline, CDR1 SGHDT and CDR2 YYEEEE. The CDR3 contains 15 residues. The CDR3 coding sequence is TGTGCCAGCGAGTCAGTAGCGGGAGGTTACAATGAGCAGTTCTTC. This encodes CASESVAGGYNEQFF.

This clonotype has at least ten counts. The chain carries TRBV7-9 and TRBJ2-5, with unresolved D. V was shortened by 7 bases and J by 1 base, with 31 bases between the two germline ends. The germline gives CDR1 SEHNR, CDR2 FQNEAQ (reference sequence). This CDR3 has 20 amino acids. The DNA for the CDR3 is TGTGCCAGCACCGGTGTAGAGGCACCCTCCGGGTCAGCCCCCCAAGAGACCCAGTACTTC. Amino acid sequence: CASTGVEAPSGSAPQETQYF.

This clonotype was found many times. The chain joins TRBV24-1 to TRBJ2-3; tentative D call: TRBD2 (6 bases). With 4 bases removed from V and 2 bases from J, the gap between germline ends came to 12 bases. Per the germline V gene, CDR1 is KGHDR and CDR2 is SFDVKD. The CDR3 length is 15 residues. The CDR3 DNA reads as TGTGCCACCAGTGACCCGGGAGACTACACAGATACGCAGTATTTT. Translating it yields CATSDPGDYTDTQYF.

The gene calls are TRBV11-2 and TRBJ2-1, with 8 bases lining up with TRBD2. Germline CDR1 is SGHAT and CDR2 is FQNNGV. This CDR3 region has 13 residues. The ends lost 6 bases at V and 10 bases at J; junction bases unmatched: 8. Here the CDR3 reads CASSWGLAGEQFF. For the CDR3, the DNA is TGTGCCAGCAGTTGGGGGCTAGCGGGCGAGCAGTTCTTC.

This clonotype was counted at least ten times. This rearrangement joins TRBV7-2 to TRBJ2-3; 7 bases fit TRBD1. The V and J ends lost 5 bases and 1 base, in that order; junction bases with no gene match: 3. CDR1 is SGHTA and CDR2 is FQGNSA in the germline V gene. This CDR3 contains 14 residues. CDR3 coding DNA: TGTGCCAGCAGCCTCGACAGGGGCACAGATACGCAGTATTTT. Translation gives CASSLDRGTDTQYF.

The sample holds one count of this clonotype. Only one base separates this from a far larger clonotype, so it likely reflects a read error. The chain is built from TRBV6-6 and TRBJ2-1, with TRBD2 matching 7 bases. The germline gives CDR1 MNHNY, CDR2 SVGAGI (reference sequence). The CDR3 totals 16 residues. The CDR3 loop is CASGYSRGRENNEQFF. The CDR3 DNA sequence: TGTGCCAGCGGTTACTCGAGAGGGAGGGAGAACAATGAGCAGTTCTTC.

The genes are TRBV19 and TRBJ2-2, with 9 nucleotides matching TRBD1. The germline V gene has CDR1 LNHDA and CDR2 SQIVND (reference sequence). The CDR3 length is 16 residues. After removal of 8 bases from V and 1 base from J, the junction contained 8 bases not matched to a gene. DNA for the CDR3: TGTGCCAGTGTCCCCAGGGACAGGGTGAACACCGGGGAGCTGTTTTTT. Translating it yields CASVPRDRVNTGELFF.

This clonotype appeared many times. The genes are TRBV29-1 and TRBJ2-7, with 7 bases identical to TRBD1. The V segment lost 6 bases and the J segment 0 bases; nucleotides outside the gene matches: 5. The CDR3 is made up of 13 amino acids. Germline lookup yields CDR1 SQVTM and CDR2 ANQGSEA. The CDR3: CSVLQGNSYEQYF. CDR3 nucleotide sequence: TGCAGCGTGCTACAGGGGAACTCCTACGAGCAGTACTTC.

This clonotype was seen at least ten times. This sequence joins TRBV3-1 and TRBJ1-5, with D unclear. Trimming took off 0 bases at V and 2 bases at J, with 11 bases between the two ends. The CDR3 consists of 16 residues. Germline V CDR1 and CDR2: LGHDT, YNNKEL (reference sequence). In DNA form, the CDR3 reads TGTGCCAGCAGCCAAGATGGGAAAGCGGGCAATCAGCCCCAGCATTTT. Its translation is CASSQDGKAGNQPQHF.

This clonotype was detected ten times or more. The rearrangement uses TRBV20-1 and TRBJ2-6; no definite D call. V dropped 2 bases and J dropped 5 bases, with 7 bases sitting between them. The CDR3 extends over 13 amino acids. Germline V gene lookup returns CDR1 DFQATT and CDR2 SNEGSKA (reference sequence). CDR3 amino acids: CSARTVRANVLTF. The DNA of the CDR3 is TGCAGTGCTAGAACGGTCCGGGCCAACGTCCTGACTTTC.